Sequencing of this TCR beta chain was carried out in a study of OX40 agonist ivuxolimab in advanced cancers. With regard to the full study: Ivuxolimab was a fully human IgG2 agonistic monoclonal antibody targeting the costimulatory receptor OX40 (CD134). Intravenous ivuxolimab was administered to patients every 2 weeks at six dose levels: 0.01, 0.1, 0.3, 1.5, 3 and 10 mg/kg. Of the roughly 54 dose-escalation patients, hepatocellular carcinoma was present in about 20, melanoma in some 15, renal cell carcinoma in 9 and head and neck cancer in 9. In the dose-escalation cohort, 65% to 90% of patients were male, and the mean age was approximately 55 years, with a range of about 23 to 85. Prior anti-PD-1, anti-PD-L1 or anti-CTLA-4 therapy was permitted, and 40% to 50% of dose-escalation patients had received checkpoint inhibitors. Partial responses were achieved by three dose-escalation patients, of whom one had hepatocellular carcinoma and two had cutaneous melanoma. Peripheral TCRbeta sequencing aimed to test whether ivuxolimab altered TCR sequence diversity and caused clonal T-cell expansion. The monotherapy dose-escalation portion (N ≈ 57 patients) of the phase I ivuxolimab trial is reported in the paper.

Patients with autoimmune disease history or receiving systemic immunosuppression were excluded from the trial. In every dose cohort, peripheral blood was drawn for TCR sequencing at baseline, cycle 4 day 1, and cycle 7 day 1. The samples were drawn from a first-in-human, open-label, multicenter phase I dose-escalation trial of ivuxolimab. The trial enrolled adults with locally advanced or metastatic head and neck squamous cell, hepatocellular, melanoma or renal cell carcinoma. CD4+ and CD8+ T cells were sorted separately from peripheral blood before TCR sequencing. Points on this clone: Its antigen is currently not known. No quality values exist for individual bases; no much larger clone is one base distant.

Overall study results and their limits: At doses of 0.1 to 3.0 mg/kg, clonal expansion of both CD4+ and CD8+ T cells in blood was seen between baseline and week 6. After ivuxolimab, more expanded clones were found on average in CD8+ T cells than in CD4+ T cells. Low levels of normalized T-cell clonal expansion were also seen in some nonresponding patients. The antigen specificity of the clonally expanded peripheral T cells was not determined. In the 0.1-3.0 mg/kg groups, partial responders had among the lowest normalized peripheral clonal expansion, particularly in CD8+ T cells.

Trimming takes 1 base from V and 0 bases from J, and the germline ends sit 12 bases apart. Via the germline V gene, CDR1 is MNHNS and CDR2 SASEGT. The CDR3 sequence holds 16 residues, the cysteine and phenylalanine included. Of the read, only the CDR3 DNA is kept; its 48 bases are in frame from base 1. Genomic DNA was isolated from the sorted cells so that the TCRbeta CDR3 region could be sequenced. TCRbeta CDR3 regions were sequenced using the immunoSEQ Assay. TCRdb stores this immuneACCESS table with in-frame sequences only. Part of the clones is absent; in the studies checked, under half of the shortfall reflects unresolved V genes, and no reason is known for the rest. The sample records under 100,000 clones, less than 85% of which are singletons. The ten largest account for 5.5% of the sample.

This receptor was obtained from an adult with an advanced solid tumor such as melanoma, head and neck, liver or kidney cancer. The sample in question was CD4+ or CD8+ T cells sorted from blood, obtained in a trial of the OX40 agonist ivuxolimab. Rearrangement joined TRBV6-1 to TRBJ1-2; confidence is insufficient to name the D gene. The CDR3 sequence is CASSEDHLIPNYGYTF. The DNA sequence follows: TGTGCCAGCAGTGAAGATCACCTTATCCCTAACTATGGCTACACCTTC.